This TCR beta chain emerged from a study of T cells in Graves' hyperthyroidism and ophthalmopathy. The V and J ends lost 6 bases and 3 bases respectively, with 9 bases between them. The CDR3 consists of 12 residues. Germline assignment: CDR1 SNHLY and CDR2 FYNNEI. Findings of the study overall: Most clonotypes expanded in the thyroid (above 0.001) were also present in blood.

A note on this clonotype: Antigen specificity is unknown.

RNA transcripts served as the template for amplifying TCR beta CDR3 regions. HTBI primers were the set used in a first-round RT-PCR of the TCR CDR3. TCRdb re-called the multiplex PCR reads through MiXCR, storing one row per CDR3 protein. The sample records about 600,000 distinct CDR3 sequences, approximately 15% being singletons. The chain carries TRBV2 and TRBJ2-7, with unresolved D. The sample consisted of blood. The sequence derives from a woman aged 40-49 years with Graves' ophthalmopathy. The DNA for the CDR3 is TGTGCCAGCAGGGCGGATCTCTACGAGCAGTACTTC. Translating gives CASRADLYEQYF.